The next 18 T cell receptor beta chains were all read from a single sample in a study of blood T cells in healthy people across ages. Using a J-beta primer mix together with a sample-barcoded 5' primer, a second PCR was run for 7 to 11 cycles. TCRdb re-called the 5' RACE reads through MiXCR, storing one row per CDR3 protein. Here the sample spans about a million distinct CDR3 sequences, roughly 51% being singletons. Source material: blood. These receptors were collected from a woman aged 55 to 70 in good health.

The table lists this clonotype with a few counts. V is TRBV3-1 and J is TRBJ2-5, with D perhaps matching TRBD1 (6 bases). The CDR3 has 14 residues. CDR1 is LGHDT and CDR2 is YNNKEL in the germline V gene (reference sequence). V was pared by 2 bases and J by 5 bases, with 12 bases between. The CDR3 region is CASSQLQGGETQYF. In nucleotides, the CDR3 is TGTGCCAGCAGCCAACTACAGGGCGGGGAGACCCAGTACTTC.

This clonotype showed up just a few times. The chain uses TRBV20-1 and TRBJ1-4; possible D gene TRBD1, 5 bases. There are 14 residues in the CDR3. V was clipped by 0 bases and J by 2 bases, with 7 bases between them. The germline V gene encodes CDR1 DFQATT and CDR2 SNEGSKA (reference sequence). The CDR3 DNA follows: TGCAGTGCTAGAGAACGGGGGACTAATGAAAAACTGTTTTTT. It is translated as CSARERGTNEKLFF.

V and J are TRBV7-9 and TRBJ1-2; D uncertain. The CDR3 totals 13 residues. Trimming took 5 bases from V and 6 from J, leaving 13 bases between them. Germline V gene data show CDR1 as SEHNR and CDR2 as FQNEAQ (reference sequence). CDR3 coding DNA: TGTGCCAGCAGCGGCACTCGGGGAGATGGCTACACCTTC. Translation: CASSGTRGDGYTF.

The J gene is TRBJ2-6, the V gene TRBV28; D may correspond to TRBD1 or TRBD2 (5 bases each). The CDR3 is 16 amino acids. Germline CDR1 MDHEN, CDR2 SYDVKM. Trimming stripped 8 bases from V and 4 bases from J, with 18 bases between. The CDR3 here is CASSREGAAGANVLTF. In DNA, the CDR3 is TGTGCCAGCTCCAGGGAAGGAGCGGCCGGGGCCAACGTCCTGACTTTC.

The V gene is TRBV7-3, the J gene TRBJ2-7; D is perhaps TRBD2 (5 bases). Trimming stripped 6 bases from V and 7 bases from J, with 22 bases between. Germline V gene sequence: CDR1 SGHTA, CDR2 FQGTGA. The CDR3 runs 15 residues. As DNA, the CDR3 is TGTGCCAGCAGACTCCGTTGGACTGACGGCGGGGAGCAGTACTTC. This sequence encodes CASRLRWTDGGEQYF.

Only a few counts were recorded for this clonotype. The chain is built from TRBV28 and TRBJ2-7; 7 nucleotides line up with TRBD1. The CDR3 is made up of 13 amino acids. Germline CDR1 MDHEN, CDR2 SYDVKM. The junction had 4 bases not matched to a gene; V was cut back by 8 bases and J by 0 bases. The CDR3 loop reads CASEDRNSYEQYF. CDR3 bases: TGTGCCAGCGAGGACAGGAACTCCTACGAGCAGTACTTC.

This clonotype was counted many times. The V gene is TRBV7-9, the J gene TRBJ2-7; weak D call: TRBD2 (6 bases). The V gene's germline CDR1 is SEHNR and CDR2 FQNEAQ (reference sequence). CDR3 length: 13 amino acids. Trimming cost V 5 bases and J 3 bases, with 11 bases left between them. DNA for the CDR3: TGTGCCAGCAGCGCGGGACCACTCTACGAGCAGTACTTC. Its protein product is CASSAGPLYEQYF.

This clonotype appeared a few times. The V gene is TRBV12-3 or TRBV12-4, the J gene TRBJ2-4; TRBD1 matches at 8 bases. The CDR3 loop spans 16 amino acids. The ends lost 5 bases at V and 1 base at J; junction bases unmatched: 7. CDR3 loop: CASSPRQGFAKNIQYF. The CDR3 DNA reads TGTGCCAGCAGTCCTAGACAGGGGTTCGCCAAAAACATTCAGTACTTC.

This rearrangement joins TRBV7-7 to TRBJ2-4; D may be TRBD1 (6 bases). The assigned J gene may be wrong: the sequence end matches TRBJ2-7 better. Per the germline V gene, CDR1 is SSHAT and CDR2 is FNYEAQ (reference sequence). This CDR3 has 16 residues. The CDR3: CASSIRQESSSYEQYF. The CDR3, as DNA: TGTGCCAGCAGCATACGACAGGAGTCGTCCTCCTACGAGCAGTACTTC.

This clonotype was recorded a few times. V gene TRBV11-2 combines with J gene TRBJ2-3; D is undetermined. Between the trimmed V and J ends, which lost 0 bases and 6 bases, there was a span of 7 bases. CDR1 is SGHAT and CDR2 is FQNNGV in the germline V gene. This CDR3 has 13 residues. The CDR3 DNA reads TGTGCCAGCAGCTTAGATATTACTGATACGCAGTATTTT. Protein product: CASSLDITDTQYF. The full variable domain, completed using reference TRBV11-2 and TRBJ2-3, is EAGVAQSPRYKIIEKRQSVAFWCNPISGHATLYWYQQILGQGPKLLIQFQNNGVVDDSQLPKDRFSAERLKGVDSTLKIQPAKLEDSAVYLCASSLDITDTQYFGPGTRLTVL.

The chain couples TRBV25-1 to TRBJ2-5; maybe TRBD1 (6 bases). CDR1 is MGHDK and CDR2 is SYGVNS in the germline V gene. The CDR3 totals 14 residues. V dropped 5 bases and J dropped 4 bases, with 14 bases sitting between them. CDR3 nucleotide sequence: TGTGCCAGCAGTCCTCGGGCAGGGGTAGAGACCCAGTACTTC. This gives the protein CASSPRAGVETQYF.

The genes are TRBV2 and TRBJ2-4, with D possibly being TRBD2 (5 bases). The CDR3 has 12 residues. Trimming took 6 bases from V and 8 from J, leaving 11 bases between them. The germline gives CDR1 SNHLY, CDR2 FYNNEI. CDR3 residues: CASRPEADIQYF. The CDR3 region has the DNA TGTGCCAGCAGACCGGAAGCGGACATTCAGTACTTC. Full variable domain (missing parts from reference TRBV2 and TRBJ2-4): EPEVTQTPSHQVTQMGQEVILRCVPISNHLYFYWYRQILGQKVEFLVSFYNNEISEKSEIFDDQFSVERPDGSNFTLKIRSTKLEDSAMYFCASRPEADIQYFGAGTRLSVL.

The chain employs TRBV27 and TRBJ2-6, with 7 bases that match TRBD1. V lost 4 bases to trimming and J lost 2 bases; unmatched junction nucleotides: 5. This CDR3 is built from 16 residues. The germline gives CDR1 MNHEY, CDR2 SMNVEV (reference sequence). CDR3 sequence (DNA): TGTGCCAGCAGTTCGATCACAGGGGCTGGGGCCAACGTCCTGACTTTC. This encodes CASSSITGAGANVLTF. The complete variable domain, with remaining parts taken from reference TRBV27 and TRBJ2-6, reads EAQVTQNPRYLITVTGKKLTVTCSQNMNHEYMSWYRQDPGLGLRQIYYSMNVEVTDKGDVPEGYKVSRKEKRNFPLILESPSPNQTSLYFCASSSITGAGANVLTFGAGSRLTVL.

The V call is TRBV20-1, the J call TRBJ2-1, with no clear D. Germline CDR1 DFQATT, CDR2 SNEGSKA (reference sequence). The CDR3 runs 11 residues. The V end lost 6 bases, the J end lost 7 bases, and 10 bases lay between the germline ends. CDR3 sequence (DNA): TGCAGTGCCCCGCGGTGGAATGAGCAGTTCTTC. As protein: CSAPRWNEQFF.

CDR3 in DNA: TGCAGTGCTCTCCGTGGGGTAGCGGGAGGGCCTTCCGGAATGAATGAGCAGTTCTTC. It encodes CSALRGVAGGPSGMNEQFF. V is TRBV20-1 and J is TRBJ2-1; TRBD2 matches 11 bases. With 5 bases clipped from V and 7 bases from J, the junction kept 22 bases outside the gene matches. The CDR3 length is 19 residues. Germline lookup yields CDR1 DFQATT and CDR2 SNEGSKA (reference sequence).

This clonotype was observed a few times. The V and J genes are TRBV12-3 or TRBV12-4 and TRBJ2-6, with D hard to call. The CDR3 contains 15 residues. V was pared by 3 bases and J by 0 bases, with 6 bases between. DNA of the CDR3: TGTGCCAGCAGTTTGAAAGGCTCTGGGGCCAACGTCCTGACTTTC. This sequence encodes CASSLKGSGANVLTF.

The chain employs TRBV20-1 and TRBJ2-6; TRBD2 aligns across 13 bases. Germline V gene lookup returns CDR1 DFQATT and CDR2 SNEGSKA (reference sequence). This CDR3 spans 16 amino acids. The V segment lost 1 base and the J segment 3 bases; nucleotides outside the gene matches: 0. The CDR3 nucleotides read TGCAGTGCTAGAGGGACTAGCGGGAGTGGGGCCAACGTCCTGACTTTC. It yields the protein CSARGTSGSGANVLTF.

The rearrangement links TRBV29-1 to TRBJ1-2, with a possible D match to TRBD1 (5 bases). The ends were cut back, 0 bases at V and 0 bases at J, with 11 bases in the middle. Looked up from germline, CDR1 is SQVTM and CDR2 is ANQGSEA. The CDR3 has 15 amino acids. The CDR3 DNA sequence: TGCAGCGTTGAAGATCCACAGGAAGCTAACTATGGCTACACCTTC. It translates to CSVEDPQEANYGYTF.